A selection of T cell receptor beta chains follows, all from one sample in a study of Ad26.COV2.S vaccination and SARS-CoV-2 variants. Measured with immunoSEQ multiplex PCR; TCRdb has only the in-frame clones, and not every one. The profile shows about 350,000 clones, about 91% of them singletons. The material was peripheral blood, obtained after recovery from COVID-19. Source of these receptors: a human donor who had recovered from COVID-19. Both conserved end residues are part of each CDR3. The D gene is left open where the match is weak. A clone size is listed for some rows: how often the clone was seen (once, few, many), or a class if it is expanded.

CDR3 protein	CDR3 DNA	V gene	D gene	clone size	J gene
CASSGGTLNNEQFF	TGTGCCAGCAGCGGCGGGACTTTGAACAATGAGCAGTTCTTC	TRBV3-1/TRBV3-2	-	-	TRBJ2-1
CASSTPGGADTQYF	TGTGCCAGTAGTACCCCGGGGGGGGCAGATACGCAGTATTTT	TRBV19	TRBD2	-	TRBJ2-3
CASSVFSYNEQFF	TGTGCCAGCAGTGTTTTCTCCTACAATGAGCAGTTCTTC	TRBV2	-	-	TRBJ2-1
CASSYGEWMNTEAFF	TGTGCCAGCAGTTACGGGGAGTGGATGAACACTGAAGCTTTCTTT	TRBV6-5	-	-	TRBJ1-1
CASSEGNTEAFF	TGTGCCAGCAGCGAGGGGAACACTGAAGCTTTCTTT	TRBV6-5	-	-	TRBJ1-1
CASSPGVDTQYF	TGTGCCAGCAGCCCGGGGGTGGATACGCAGTATTTT	TRBV11-2	-	-	TRBJ2-3
CASSLGLRDRSYEQYF	TGTGCCAGCAGCTTGGGGCTCCGGGACAGGTCCTACGAGCAGTACTTC	TRBV7-9	TRBD1	once	TRBJ2-7
CASRATGDQPQHF	TGTGCCAGCAGGGCGACAGGGGATCAGCCCCAGCATTTT	TRBV6-5	TRBD1	-	TRBJ1-5
CASSTYRGSNEKLFF	TGTGCCAGTAGTACGTACAGGGGGTCTAATGAAAAACTGTTTTTT	TRBV19	TRBD1	-	TRBJ1-4
CASSLSWWGQETQYF	TGTGCCAGCAGCTTATCTTGGTGGGGGCAAGAGACCCAGTACTTC	TRBV11-1	-	-	TRBJ2-5
CASSLATGGSRSGELFF	TGCGCCAGCAGCTTGGCCACAGGGGGCTCAAGGTCCGGGGAGCTGTTTTTT	TRBV5-1	TRBD1	-	TRBJ2-2
CATSRVPGDSQETQYF	TGTGCCACCAGCAGAGTCCCCGGGGACAGCCAAGAGACCCAGTACTTC	TRBV15	TRBD1	-	TRBJ2-5
CASSGYRENRVPYEQYF	TGTGCCAGCAGTGGCTACCGGGAGAACAGGGTTCCCTACGAGCAGTACTTC	TRBV2	-	-	TRBJ2-7
CASSSLRGFGNEQFF	TGTGCCAGCAGCTCGCTCAGGGGATTTGGCAATGAGCAGTTCTTC	TRBV5-6	-	once	TRBJ2-1